This T cell receptor beta chain was sequenced during a study of OX40 agonist ivuxolimab in advanced cancers. Background on the study: Patients received the agonistic anti-OX40 (CD134) antibody ivuxolimab. Broader study findings: Circulating CD4+ and CD8+ T cells showed clonal expansion by week 6 at 0.1 to 3.0 mg/kg. The study did not work out the antigen specificity of the expanded peripheral T cells. On average, a greater number of expanded clones characterised CD8+ T cells relative to CD4+.

Profiled with immunoSEQ multiplex PCR; TCRdb holds only in-frame clones, not every one. This sample yields 100,000 or so clones, of which about nine tenths are seen a single time; more than 5% belongs to the top ten. CDR1 SEHNR and CDR2 FQNEAQ come from the germline V gene (reference sequence). The J segment lost 2 bases and the V segment lost 10 bases, leaving 10 bases of the junction unmatched. The CDR3 extends over 15 amino acids. As concerns this clone: Its antigen is currently unknown.

The specimen was CD4+ or CD8+ T cells sorted from blood, collected in a trial of the OX40 agonist ivuxolimab. The chain combines TRBV7-9 with TRBJ2-1; 8 positions agree with TRBD1. The clonotype originates from an adult with an advanced solid tumor such as melanoma, head and neck, liver or kidney cancer. For the CDR3, the DNA is TGTGCCACCAGGAAGGGGACAGGTCCCTACAATGAGCAGTTCTTC. Its protein product is CATRKGTGPYNEQFF.